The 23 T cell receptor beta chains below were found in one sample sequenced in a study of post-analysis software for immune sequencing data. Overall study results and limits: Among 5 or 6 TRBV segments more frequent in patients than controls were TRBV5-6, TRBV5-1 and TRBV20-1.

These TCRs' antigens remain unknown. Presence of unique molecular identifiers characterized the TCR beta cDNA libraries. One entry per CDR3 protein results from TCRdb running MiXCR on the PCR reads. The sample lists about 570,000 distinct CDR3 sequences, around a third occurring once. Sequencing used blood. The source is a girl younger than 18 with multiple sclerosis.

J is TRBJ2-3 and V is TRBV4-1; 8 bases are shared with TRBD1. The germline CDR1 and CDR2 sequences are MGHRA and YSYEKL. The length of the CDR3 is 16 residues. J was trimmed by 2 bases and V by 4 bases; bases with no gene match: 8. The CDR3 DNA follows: TGCGCCAGCAGCCGCCTTCCGGGACAGGTCACAGATACGCAGTATTTT. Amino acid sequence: CASSRLPGQVTDTQYF.

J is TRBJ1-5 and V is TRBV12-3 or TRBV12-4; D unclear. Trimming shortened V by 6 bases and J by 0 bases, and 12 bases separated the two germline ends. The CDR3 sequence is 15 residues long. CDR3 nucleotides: TGTGCCAGCAGCATTCAGTCACCTAGCAATCAGCCCCAGCATTTT. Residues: CASSIQSPSNQPQHF.

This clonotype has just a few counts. The CDR3 spells CASSRQVQETQYF. As DNA, the CDR3 is TGCGCCAGCAGCCGACAGGTGCAAGAGACCCAGTACTTC. The rearrangement joins TRBV5-1 to TRBJ2-5, with D perhaps matching TRBD1 (6 bases). The CDR3 length is 13 residues. Trimming stripped 4 bases from V and 2 bases from J, with 9 bases between. CDR1 is SGHRS, CDR2 YFSETQ, per germline.

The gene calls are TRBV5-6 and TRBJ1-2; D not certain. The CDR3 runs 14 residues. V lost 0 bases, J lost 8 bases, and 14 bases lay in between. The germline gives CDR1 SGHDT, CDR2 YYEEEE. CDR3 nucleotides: TGTGCCAGCAGCTTGGTTTTCGGACTCCAGGGCTACACCTTC. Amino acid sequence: CASSLVFGLQGYTF. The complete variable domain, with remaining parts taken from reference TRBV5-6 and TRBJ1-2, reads DAGVTQSPTHLIKTRGQQVTLRCSPKSGHDTVSWYQQALGQGPQFIFQYYEEEERQRGNFPDRFSGHQFPNYSSELNVNALLLGDSALYLCASSLVFGLQGYTFGSGTRLTVV.

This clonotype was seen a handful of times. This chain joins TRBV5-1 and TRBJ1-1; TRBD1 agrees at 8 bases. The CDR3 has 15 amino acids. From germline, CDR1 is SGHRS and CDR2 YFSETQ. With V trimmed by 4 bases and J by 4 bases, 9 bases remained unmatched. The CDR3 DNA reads TGCGCCAGCAGCAGAGGACAGGGCGAAGGCACTGAAGCTTTCTTT. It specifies CASSRGQGEGTEAFF.

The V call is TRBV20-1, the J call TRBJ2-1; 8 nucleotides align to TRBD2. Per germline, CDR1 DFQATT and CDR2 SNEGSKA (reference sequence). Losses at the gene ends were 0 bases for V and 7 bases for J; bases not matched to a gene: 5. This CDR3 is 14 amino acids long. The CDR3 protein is CSARDRGGRNEQFF. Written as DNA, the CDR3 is TGCAGTGCTAGAGACCGGGGGGGCCGTAATGAGCAGTTCTTC.

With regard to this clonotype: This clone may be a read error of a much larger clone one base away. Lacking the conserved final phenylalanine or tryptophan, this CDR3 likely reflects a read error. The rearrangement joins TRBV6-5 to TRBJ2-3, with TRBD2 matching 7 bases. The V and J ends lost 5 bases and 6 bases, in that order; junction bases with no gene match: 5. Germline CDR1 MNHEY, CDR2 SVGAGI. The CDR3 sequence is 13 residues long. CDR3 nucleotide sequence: TGTGCCAGCAGTCCAACTAGCGAGGATACGCAGTATTTG. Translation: CASSPTSEDTQYL.

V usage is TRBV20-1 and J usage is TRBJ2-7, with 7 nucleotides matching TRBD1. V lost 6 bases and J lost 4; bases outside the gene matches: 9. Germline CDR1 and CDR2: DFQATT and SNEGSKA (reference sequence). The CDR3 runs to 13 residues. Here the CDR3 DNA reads TGCAGTGCAAGGACAGGCGACGTTTACGAGCAGTACTTC. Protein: CSARTGDVYEQYF.

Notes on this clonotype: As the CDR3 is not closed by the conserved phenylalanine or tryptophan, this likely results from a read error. CDR3 loop: CASSEAGVEAQYC. As DNA, the CDR3 is TGTGCCAGCAGTGAAGCAGGGGTGGAGGCCCAGTACTGC. This rearrangement joins TRBV6-1 to TRBJ2-5; D may correspond to TRBD1 or TRBD2 (5 bases each). Per germline, CDR1 MNHNS and CDR2 SASEGT. V was cut by 0 bases and J by 9 bases, with 11 bases left in between. The CDR3 runs to 13 residues.

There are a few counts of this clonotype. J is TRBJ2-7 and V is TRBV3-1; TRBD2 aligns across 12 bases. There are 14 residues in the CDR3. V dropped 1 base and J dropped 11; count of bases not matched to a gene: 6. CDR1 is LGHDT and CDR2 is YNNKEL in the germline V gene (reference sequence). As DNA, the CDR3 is TGTGCCAGCAGCCAAGTAGCACTAGCGGGGGGAGAGTACTTC. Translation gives CASSQVALAGGEYF.

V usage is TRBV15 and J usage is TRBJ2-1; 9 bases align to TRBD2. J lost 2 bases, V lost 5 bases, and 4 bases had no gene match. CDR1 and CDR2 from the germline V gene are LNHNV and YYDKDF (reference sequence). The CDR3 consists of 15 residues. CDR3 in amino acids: CATSGGGVPYNEQFF. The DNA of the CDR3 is TGTGCCACCAGCGGCGGGGGGGTTCCCTACAATGAGCAGTTCTTC.

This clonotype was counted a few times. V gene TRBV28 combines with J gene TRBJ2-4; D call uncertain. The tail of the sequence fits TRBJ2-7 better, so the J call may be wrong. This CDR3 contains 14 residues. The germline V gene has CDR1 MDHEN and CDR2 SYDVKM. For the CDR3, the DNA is TGTGCCACTTCCACTAAGTCCCGGCGATACGAGCAGTACTTC. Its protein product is CATSTKSRRYEQYF.

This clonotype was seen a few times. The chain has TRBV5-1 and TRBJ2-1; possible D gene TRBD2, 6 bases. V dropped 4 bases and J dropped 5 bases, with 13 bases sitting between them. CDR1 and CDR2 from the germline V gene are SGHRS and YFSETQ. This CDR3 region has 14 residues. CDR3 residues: CASSRGSGDNEQFF. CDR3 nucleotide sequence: TGCGCCAGCAGCCGGGGGTCCGGGGACAATGAGCAGTTCTTC. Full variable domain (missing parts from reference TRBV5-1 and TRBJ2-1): KAGVTQTPRYLIKTRGQQVTLSCSPISGHRSVSWYQQTPGQGLQFLFEYFSETQRNKGNFPGRFSGRQFSNSRSEMNVSTLELGDSALYLCASSRGSGDNEQFFGPGTRLTVL.

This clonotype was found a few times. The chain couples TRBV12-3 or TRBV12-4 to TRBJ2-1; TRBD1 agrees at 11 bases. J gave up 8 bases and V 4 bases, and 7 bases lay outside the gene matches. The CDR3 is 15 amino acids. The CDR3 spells CASSWTGGLFYEQFF. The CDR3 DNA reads TGTGCCAGCAGTTGGACAGGGGGCCTGTTCTATGAGCAGTTCTTC.

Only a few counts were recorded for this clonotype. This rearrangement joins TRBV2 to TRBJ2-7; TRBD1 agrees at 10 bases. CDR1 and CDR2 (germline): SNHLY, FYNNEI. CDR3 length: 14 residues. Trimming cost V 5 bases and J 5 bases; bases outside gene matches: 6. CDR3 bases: TGTGCCAGCAGTCGGGACAGGGGAATGAACGAGCAGTACTTC. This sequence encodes CASSRDRGMNEQYF.

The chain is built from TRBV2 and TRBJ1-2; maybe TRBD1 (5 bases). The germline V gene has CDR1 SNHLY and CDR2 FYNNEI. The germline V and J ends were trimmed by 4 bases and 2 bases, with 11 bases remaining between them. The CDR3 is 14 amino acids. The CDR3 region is CASSASRGNYGYTF. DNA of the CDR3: TGTGCCAGCAGTGCCTCCCGGGGGAACTATGGCTACACCTTC.

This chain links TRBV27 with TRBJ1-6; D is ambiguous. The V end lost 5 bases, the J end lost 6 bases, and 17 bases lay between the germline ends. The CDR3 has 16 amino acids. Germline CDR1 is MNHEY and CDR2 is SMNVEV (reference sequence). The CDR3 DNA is TGTGCCAGCAGTCCGGGAGCCGTGAAGGTTAATTCACCCCTCCACTTT. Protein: CASSPGAVKVNSPLHF.

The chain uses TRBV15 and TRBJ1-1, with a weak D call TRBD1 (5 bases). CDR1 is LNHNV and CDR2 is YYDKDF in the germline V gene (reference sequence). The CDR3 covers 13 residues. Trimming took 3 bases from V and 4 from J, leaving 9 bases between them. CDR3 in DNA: TGTGCCACCAGCAGGGGGGGGAGCACTGAAGCTTTCTTT. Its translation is CATSRGGSTEAFF.

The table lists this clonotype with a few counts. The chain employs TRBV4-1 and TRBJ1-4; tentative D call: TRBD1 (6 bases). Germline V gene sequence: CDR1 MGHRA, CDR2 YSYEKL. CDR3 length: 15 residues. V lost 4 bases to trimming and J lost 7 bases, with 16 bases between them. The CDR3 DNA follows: TGCGCCAGCAGCCCAGTACAGGGAAACCCTGAAAAACTGTTTTTT. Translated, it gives CASSPVQGNPEKLFF.

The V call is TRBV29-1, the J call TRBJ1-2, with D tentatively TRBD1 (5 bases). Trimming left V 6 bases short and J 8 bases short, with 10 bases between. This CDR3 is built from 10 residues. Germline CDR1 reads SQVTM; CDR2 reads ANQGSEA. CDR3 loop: CSVPGLGYTF. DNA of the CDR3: TGCAGCGTCCCAGGGCTAGGCTACACCTTC.

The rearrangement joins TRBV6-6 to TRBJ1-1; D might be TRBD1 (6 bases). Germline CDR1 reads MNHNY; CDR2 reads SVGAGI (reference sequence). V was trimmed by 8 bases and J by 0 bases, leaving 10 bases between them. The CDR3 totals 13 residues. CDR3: CASAEGVNTEAFF. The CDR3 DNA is TGTGCCAGCGCGGAGGGGGTGAACACTGAAGCTTTCTTT.

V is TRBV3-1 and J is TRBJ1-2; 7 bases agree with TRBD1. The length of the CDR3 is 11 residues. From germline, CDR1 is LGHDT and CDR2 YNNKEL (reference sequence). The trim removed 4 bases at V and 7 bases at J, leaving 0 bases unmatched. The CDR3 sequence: CASSRDSGYTF. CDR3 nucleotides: TGTGCCAGCAGCCGGGACAGTGGCTACACCTTC.

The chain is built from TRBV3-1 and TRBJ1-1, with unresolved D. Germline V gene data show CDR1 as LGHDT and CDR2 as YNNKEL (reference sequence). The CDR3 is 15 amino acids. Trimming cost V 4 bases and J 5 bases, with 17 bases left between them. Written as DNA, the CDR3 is TGTGCCAGCAGCCCAGCTACCGGCGGTGGGACTGAAGCTTTCTTT. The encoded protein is CASSPATGGGTEAFF.